The sequence of this TCR beta chain was determined in a study of CD8+ T cells in alopecia areata. Study-level findings and limits: There were also resident alphabeta T cells of normal skin sequenced in scalp samples.

It was cDNA, reverse transcribed from extracted RNA, that served as the sequencing template. Profiled with immunoSEQ multiplex PCR; TCRdb holds only in-frame clones, not every one. The table has roughly 120,000 clones, about 60% seen once. The CDR3 is 15 residues long. Per the germline V gene, CDR1 is KGHSH and CDR2 is LQKENI. V was clipped by 6 bases and J by 0 bases, with 11 bases between them. As concerns this clone: The antigen remains undetermined.

The specimen sequenced was CD4+ T cells sorted from blood. The clonotype originates from a human donor in good health. The rearrangement uses TRBV18 and TRBJ1-4; D possibly corresponds to TRBD1 (5 bases). CDR3 residues: CASSTGTATNEKLFF. The CDR3 bases are TGTGCCAGCTCCACCGGGACGGCAACTAATGAAAAACTGTTTTTT.